These T cell receptor beta chains were read from a single sample in a study of T cells in Graves' hyperthyroidism and ophthalmopathy. TCRdb passed the multiplex PCR reads through MiXCR, listing each CDR3 protein once. The sample contains about 600,000 distinct CDR3 sequences, about 14% of which appear only once. The sequencing input was blood. Receptors originate from a woman in her forties or fifties with Graves' ophthalmopathy. CDR3s include the opening cysteine and the closing phenylalanine or tryptophan. A D gene is named only where the DNA matches it firmly. Only some rows state a clone size, as once, few, many or a class for expanded clones.

-,TRBJ1-4,TRBV15,-,15,CATSRVAGRWEKLFF,TGTGCCACCAGCAGAGTGGCAGGGCGGTGGGAAAAACTGTTTTTT
few,TRBJ2-7,TRBV19,-,13,CASSIEVSYEQYF,TGTGCCAGTAGTATAGAGGTGAGCTACGAGCAGTACTTC
few,TRBJ1-2,TRBV15,-,15,CATSGPDRLNYGYTF,TGTGCCACCAGCGGCCCGGACAGACTCAACTATGGCTACACCTTC
few,TRBJ2-2,TRBV6-2/TRBV6-3,-,12,CASTRFTGELFF,TGTGCCAGCACTAGGTTCACCGGGGAGCTGTTTTTT
many,TRBJ2-3,TRBV6-1,TRBD1,15,CASSFTGDRTDTQYF,TGTGCCAGCAGTTTCACAGGGGACCGCACAGATACGCAGTATTTT
-,TRBJ1-5,TRBV6-4,-,19,CASSFEDIEIHHSNQPQHF,TGTGCCAGCAGTTTCGAGGACATCGAGATTCATCATAGCAATCAGCCCCAGCATTTT
many,TRBJ2-3,TRBV2,TRBD1,17,CASSEGRTGLGTDTQYF,TGTGCCAGCAGTGAAGGCAGGACAGGTTTGGGCACAGATACGCAGTATTTT
many,TRBJ2-1,TRBV12-3/TRBV12-4,-,12,CASSFLVGEQFF,TGTGCCAGCAGTTTTCTTGTTGGTGAGCAGTTCTTC
few,TRBJ2-7,TRBV20-1,TRBD2,14,CSARSTSGSPEQYF,TGCAGTGCTAGAAGTACAAGCGGGAGCCCCGAGCAGTACTTC
many,TRBJ2-7,TRBV9,-,14,CASSAGRGAYEQYF,TGTGCCAGCAGCGCGGGTCGGGGAGCCTACGAGCAGTACTTC
many,TRBJ2-7,TRBV3-1,-,14,CASSQVGRGYEQYF,TGTGCCAGCAGCCAAGTCGGCAGGGGATACGAGCAGTACTTC
many,TRBJ2-7,TRBV9,-,15,CASSVGPAAGYEQYF,TGTGCCAGCAGCGTAGGTCCAGCGGCCGGATACGAGCAGTACTTC
-,TRBJ2-1,TRBV4-3,TRBD2,20,CASSQVGGTSGRISYNEQFF,TGCGCCAGCAGCCAAGTGGGCGGGACTAGCGGGAGAATTTCCTACAATGAGCAGTTCTTC
-,TRBJ2-5,TRBV5-1,TRBD2,16,CASSSLAGLGGETQYF,TGCGCCAGCAGCAGCCTAGCGGGACTGGGGGGGGAGACCCAGTACTTC
many,TRBJ2-3,TRBV20-1,-,17,CSAREIHRDTVSDTQYF,TGCAGTGCTAGAGAAATACACCGGGACACCGTCTCAGATACGCAGTATTTT
many,TRBJ2-7,TRBV6-1,-,16,CASRLSRVGGSYEQYF,TGTGCCAGCAGGTTGAGCAGGGTAGGGGGTTCCTACGAGCAGTACTTC
many,TRBJ2-1,TRBV20-1,TRBD2,15,CSARDLAGRHNEQFF,TGCAGTGCTAGAGATCTAGCGGGAAGACACAATGAGCAGTTCTTC
many,TRBJ2-1,TRBV5-1,-,15,CASSLDFYSYNEQFF,TGCGCCAGCAGCTTGGATTTTTACTCCTACAATGAGCAGTTCTTC
-,TRBJ2-2,TRBV27,TRBD2,19,CASSPLPLAGDLNTGELFF,TGTGCCAGCAGTCCTCTCCCACTAGCGGGAGACCTGAACACCGGGGAGCTGTTTTTT
many,TRBJ1-1,TRBV5-1,TRBD1,15,CASSGTGVMNTEAFF,TGCGCCAGCAGCGGGACAGGGGTTATGAACACTGAAGCTTTCTTT
many,TRBJ2-1,TRBV5-5,TRBD2,15,CATYSGVSSYNEQFF,TGTGCCACCTATAGCGGGGTGAGCTCCTACAATGAGCAGTTCTTC
-,TRBJ2-1,TRBV6-2/TRBV6-3,TRBD2,14,CASSYSLAGREQFF,TGTGCCAGCAGTTACTCGTTAGCGGGGCGAGAGCAGTTCTTC
once,TRBJ2-1,TRBV28,TRBD2,17,CASSLPGLAGGHDEQFF,TGTGCCAGCAGTTTACCCGGACTAGCGGGAGGGCACGATGAGCAGTTCTTC
-,TRBJ1-1,TRBV6-1,-,13,CASNYGGGTEAFF,TGTGCCAGCAACTACGGGGGTGGCACTGAAGCTTTCTTT
-,TRBJ1-5,TRBV20-1,-,15,CSALSGQGENQPQHF,TGCAGTGCCCTTAGTGGGCAGGGAGAAAATCAGCCCCAGCATTTT
many,TRBJ1-1,TRBV6-5,-,16,CASSYSMPNIGTEAFF,TGTGCCAGCAGTTACTCAATGCCCAATATCGGCACTGAAGCTTTCTTT
many,TRBJ1-1,TRBV12-3/TRBV12-4,-,13,CASGSGGRTEAFF,TGTGCCAGCGGTTCGGGGGGGAGGACTGAAGCTTTCTTT
many,TRBJ1-5,TRBV27,TRBD1,16,CASSPTGTGRNQPQHF,TGTGCCAGCAGCCCGACCGGGACAGGGCGCAATCAGCCCCAGCATTTT
many,TRBJ2-7,TRBV2,-,13,CASSERQGFEQYF,TGTGCCAGCAGTGAAAGGCAGGGTTTCGAGCAGTACTTC
-,TRBJ2-7,TRBV27,TRBD2,13,CASSWREGYEQYF,TGTGCCAGCAGTTGGAGGGAGGGTTACGAGCAGTACTTC
many,TRBJ2-3,TRBV14,-,14,CASSQVPSTDTQYF,TGTGCCAGCAGCCAAGTACCCTCCACAGATACGCAGTATTTT
many,TRBJ2-7,TRBV5-1,-,15,CASSRETGRRYEQYF,TGCGCCAGCAGCAGGGAGACAGGGAGGAGGTACGAGCAGTACTTC
-,TRBJ2-3,TRBV20-1,TRBD2,16,CSARAASGSVRDTQYF,TGCAGTGCTAGAGCCGCGAGCGGGAGCGTGCGAGATACGCAGTATTTT
many,TRBJ2-1,TRBV20-1,-,16,CSARSSLLLNYNEQFF,TGCAGTGCTAGATCTTCCCTACTCCTGAATTACAATGAGCAGTTCTTC
many,TRBJ1-5,TRBV28,-,15,CASSRGGEGDQPQHF,TGTGCCAGCAGCAGGGGAGGGGAAGGGGATCAGCCCCAGCATTTT
many,TRBJ1-1,TRBV6-5,-,15,CASSYLTPAGTEAFF,TGTGCCAGCAGTTACTTAACACCCGCTGGGACTGAAGCTTTCTTT
-,TRBJ2-4,TRBV12-3/TRBV12-4,TRBD2,21,CASSLFVRGLAGRLAKNIQYF,TGTGCCAGCAGTTTATTCGTTCGGGGACTAGCGGGACGTCTAGCCAAAAACATTCAGTACTTC
many,TRBJ2-1,TRBV30,TRBD2,14,CAWRGGKGYDEQFF,TGTGCCTGGAGGGGAGGGAAAGGGTACGATGAGCAGTTCTTC
once,TRBJ2-7,TRBV15,-,13,CATARELDYEQYF,TGTGCCACGGCCCGGGAATTGGACTACGAGCAGTACTTC
-,TRBJ2-2,TRBV7-3,TRBD2,15,CASSKLAGNTGELFF,TGTGCCAGCAGCAAACTAGCGGGTAACACCGGGGAGCTGTTTTTT
many,TRBJ2-1,TRBV12-3/TRBV12-4,TRBD2,16,CASSLGLADFSDEQFF,TGTGCCAGCAGTTTAGGACTAGCGGACTTCTCCGATGAGCAGTTCTTC
many,TRBJ1-1,TRBV30,TRBD1,12,CAWNDRGTEAFF,TGTGCCTGGAACGACAGGGGGACTGAAGCTTTCTTT
few,TRBJ2-5,TRBV20-1,-,15,CSASPTGSSAETQYF,TGCAGTGCTAGTCCAACCGGCTCTAGCGCAGAGACCCAGTACTTC
many,TRBJ2-3,TRBV2,TRBD2,17,CASSEPSGRGGTDTQYF,TGTGCCAGCAGTGAACCTAGCGGGAGAGGAGGCACAGATACGCAGTATTTT
many,TRBJ1-2,TRBV18,-,15,CASSPQTDRLYGYTF,TGTGCCAGCTCACCACAGACGGACAGACTCTATGGCTACACCTTC
many,TRBJ2-7,TRBV7-2,TRBD1,14,CASSRGQDSYEQYF,TGTGCCAGCAGCAGGGGACAGGACTCCTACGAGCAGTACTTC
few,TRBJ2-2,TRBV20-1,-,17,CSATGSSGTNLTGELFF,TGCAGTGCTACCGGTAGCTCCGGGACAAATTTGACCGGGGAGCTGTTTTTT
-,TRBJ2-4,TRBV28,-,12,CATRVLGDIQYF,TGTGCCACACGGGTCCTCGGGGACATTCAGTACTTC
-,TRBJ2-1,TRBV20-1,TRBD2,17,CSAGDVGLAGGPNEQFF,TGCAGTGCGGGTGACGTAGGTCTAGCGGGAGGCCCCAATGAGCAGTTCTTC
many,TRBJ2-5,TRBV7-3,-,15,CASSLSRGNQETQYF,TGTGCCAGCAGCTTAAGTCGAGGGAACCAAGAGACCCAGTACTTC
many,TRBJ2-7,TRBV5-1,TRBD2,16,CASSLGLAAPLDEQYF,TGCGCCAGCAGCTTGGGACTAGCGGCTCCCTTAGACGAGCAGTACTTC
few,TRBJ1-1,TRBV7-8,-,17,CTSSLVLFGQGRSEAFF,TGTACCAGCAGCTTAGTATTGTTCGGGCAGGGACGTAGCGAAGCTTTCTTT
-,TRBJ2-1,TRBV10-3,TRBD2,16,CAITDLAGSGYNEQFF,TGTGCCATCACTGATCTAGCGGGATCTGGCTACAATGAGCAGTTCTTC